The following is a T cell receptor beta chain sequence with its context. This specimen comes from a study of blood T cell repertoires in COVID-19. For the study at large: Some COVID-19 samples were acute and others convalescent; all came from the United States, Italy and Spain.

The CDR3 is made up of 16 amino acids. Trimming removed 0 bases at V and 0 bases at J, with 12 bases between. Germline V gene lookup returns CDR1 MNHEY and CDR2 SVGAGI. Study processing details: Estimated nucleated cell counts came from reference gene primer amplification. The repertoire was sequenced with immunoSEQ multiplex PCR; TCRdb's copy has only in-frame clones and lacks some. Clonal size and the V and J genes are those of that table, whereas D and trimming came from the DNA. The data hold about 53,000 clones, with 86% observed a single time. This receptor was taken from a man older than 75 with acute or convalescent COVID-19. Sequencing used peripheral blood. J is TRBJ2-7 and V is TRBV6-5; D is possibly TRBD2 (6 bases). This chain's CDR3 is CASSYSNGGASYEQYF. For the CDR3, the DNA is TGTGCCAGCAGTTACTCTAACGGGGGAGCCTCCTACGAGCAGTACTTC.